The next 8 T cell receptor beta chains were all read from a single sample in a study of technical replicates of blood from a few donors. The data were produced by immunoSEQ multiplex PCR, yet TCRdb's version contains in-frame clones alone and is incomplete. The sample has under 50,000 clones, approximately 96% seen once; the top ten hold about 0.4%. The sample taken for sequencing was T cells isolated from PBMCs. The receptors originated from a human donor in good health.

The J gene is TRBJ1-2, the V gene TRBV5-1, with D possibly matching TRBD1 (6 bases). Germline V gene data show CDR1 as SGHRS and CDR2 as YFSETQ. The ends were cut back, 4 bases at V and 6 bases at J, with 19 bases in the middle. CDR3 size: 15 residues. CDR3 DNA: TGCGCCAGCAGCCCGATACAGGGAAATCGGGATGGCTACACCTTC. Encoded protein: CASSPIQGNRDGYTF.

The chain links TRBV19 to TRBJ2-7, with TRBD2 matching 9 bases. The CDR3 has 15 residues. With 0 bases clipped from V and 6 bases from J, the junction kept 6 bases outside the gene matches. CDR1 and CDR2 (germline): LNHDA, SQIVND (reference sequence). CDR3 amino acids: CASSIELAGEFEQYF. CDR3 nucleotide sequence: TGTGCCAGTAGTATAGAACTAGCGGGTGAGTTCGAGCAGTACTTC.

This rearrangement joins TRBV19 to TRBJ1-2; a possible D gene is TRBD1 (6 bases). CDR3 length: 16 residues. Germline loops: CDR1 LNHDA, CDR2 SQIVND (reference sequence). V was shortened by 2 bases and J by 8 bases, with 21 bases between the two germline ends. CDR3 in DNA: TGTGCCAGTAGTATATCCTCGGACAGCGAGGTGCTCGGCTACACCTTC. Amino acid sequence: CASSISSDSEVLGYTF.

The V and J genes are TRBV4-2 and TRBJ2-3, with D possibly TRBD1 on 6 matching bases. This CDR3 has 13 residues. The ends were cut back, 5 bases at V and 4 bases at J, with 10 bases in the middle. The germline gives CDR1 LGHNA, CDR2 YNFKEQ. The CDR3 DNA reads as TGTGCCAGCAGCAGAACAGGGTCAGATACGCAGTATTTT. It yields the protein CASSRTGSDTQYF.

V gene TRBV19 combines with J gene TRBJ1-1, with a tentative D call TRBD1 (5 bases). The germline V and J ends were trimmed by 3 bases and 5 bases, with 13 bases remaining between them. The CDR3 totals 14 residues. Germline V gene sequence: CDR1 LNHDA, CDR2 SQIVND (reference sequence). The CDR3 coding sequence is TGTGCCAGTAGTATTAACGGGGGTTCGACTGAAGCTTTCTTT. The encoded protein is CASSINGGSTEAFF.

This chain connects TRBV29-1 to TRBJ1-2; no firm D call. The germline V and J ends were trimmed by 4 bases and 8 bases, with 11 bases remaining between them. Germline CDR1 is SQVTM and CDR2 is ANQGSEA. The CDR3 covers 11 residues. CDR3 bases: TGCAGCGTTGCGACTCTCCAGGGCTACACCTTC. Translated, it gives CSVATLQGYTF.

The gene calls are TRBV7-9 and TRBJ2-1, with unresolved D. The CDR3 spans 15 residues. V lost 5 bases to trimming and J lost 0 bases, with 11 bases between them. From germline, CDR1 is SEHNR and CDR2 FQNEAQ (reference sequence). The CDR3: CASSPRNPSYNEQFF. DNA for the CDR3: TGTGCCAGCAGCCCGAGGAACCCCTCCTACAATGAGCAGTTCTTC.

The chain employs TRBV5-4 and TRBJ1-3; no reliable D call. V lost 7 bases and J lost 2, with 13 bases in between. The CDR3 is 14 residues long. CDR1 is SGHNT and CDR2 is YYREEE in the germline V gene (reference sequence). The CDR3 sequence is CASRARGTGNTIYF. Here the CDR3 DNA reads TGTGCCAGCCGGGCAAGAGGGACTGGAAACACCATATATTTT.